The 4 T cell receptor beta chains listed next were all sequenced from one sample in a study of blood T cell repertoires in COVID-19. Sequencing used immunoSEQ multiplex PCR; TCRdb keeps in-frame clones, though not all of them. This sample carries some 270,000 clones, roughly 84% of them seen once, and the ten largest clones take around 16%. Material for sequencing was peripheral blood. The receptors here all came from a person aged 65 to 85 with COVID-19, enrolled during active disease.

The CDR3 nucleotides read TGTGCCAGCAGTGGAAGACAGGGGGGAGTGAATTCACCCCTCCACTTT. It is translated as CASSGRQGGVNSPLHF. The genes are TRBV28 and TRBJ1-6; 9 bases align to TRBD1. Germline loops: CDR1 MDHEN, CDR2 SYDVKM. Germline trimming cut 5 bases from V and 7 bases from J; bases unmatched to any gene: 9. CDR3 size: 16 residues.

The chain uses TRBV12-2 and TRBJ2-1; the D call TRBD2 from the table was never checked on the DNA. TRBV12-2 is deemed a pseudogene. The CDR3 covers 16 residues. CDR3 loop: CASRSNRLAPYNEQFF. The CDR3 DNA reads TGTGCAAGTCGCTCGAACCGACTAGCGCCCTACAATGAGCAGTTCTTC.

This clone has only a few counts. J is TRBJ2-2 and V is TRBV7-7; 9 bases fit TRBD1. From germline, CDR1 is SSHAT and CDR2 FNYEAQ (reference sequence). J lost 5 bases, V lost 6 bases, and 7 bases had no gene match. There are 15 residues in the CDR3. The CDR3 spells CASRSGTGLTGELFF. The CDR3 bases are TGTGCCAGCAGATCCGGGACAGGGCTAACCGGGGAGCTGTTTTTT.

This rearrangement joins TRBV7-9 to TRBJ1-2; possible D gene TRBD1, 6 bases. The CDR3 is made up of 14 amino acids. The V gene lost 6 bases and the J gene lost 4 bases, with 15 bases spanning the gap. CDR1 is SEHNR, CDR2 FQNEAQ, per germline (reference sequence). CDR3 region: CASSVLGGSYGYTF. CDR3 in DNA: TGTGCCAGCAGTGTCCTTGGGGGCAGCTATGGCTACACCTTC.